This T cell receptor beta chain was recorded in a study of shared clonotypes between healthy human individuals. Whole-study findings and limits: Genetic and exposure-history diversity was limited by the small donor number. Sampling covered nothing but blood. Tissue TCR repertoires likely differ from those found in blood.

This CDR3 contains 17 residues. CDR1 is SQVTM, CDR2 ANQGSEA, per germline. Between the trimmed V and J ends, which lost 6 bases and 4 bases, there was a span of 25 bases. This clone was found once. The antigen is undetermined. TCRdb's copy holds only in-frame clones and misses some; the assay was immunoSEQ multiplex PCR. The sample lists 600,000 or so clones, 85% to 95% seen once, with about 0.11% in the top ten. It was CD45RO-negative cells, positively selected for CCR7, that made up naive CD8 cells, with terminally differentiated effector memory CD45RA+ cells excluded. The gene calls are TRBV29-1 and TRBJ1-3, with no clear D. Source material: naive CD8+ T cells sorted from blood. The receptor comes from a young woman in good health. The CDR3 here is CSVATNRRSGLGNTIYF. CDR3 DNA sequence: TGCAGCGTAGCGACCAATCGACGATCCGGTCTGGGAAACACCATATATTTT.